The clone carrying this TCR beta chain was recorded once. Trimming shortened V by 11 bases and J by 1 base, and 12 bases separated the two germline ends. The CDR3 is made up of 13 amino acids. Germline values: CDR1 SNHLY, CDR2 FYNNEI. PCR was performed using 60 Vbeta and 13 Jbeta primers. Sequenced by immunoSEQ multiplex PCR; TCRdb stores in-frame clones only, minus some. The sample consists of about 67,000 clones, 55% to 80% of them appearing once. The data stem from a study of cytomegalovirus exposure and HLA in healthy donors. Study-level information: Within an early data release were tens of millions of unique TCRs drawn from HLA-typed donors.

The sequencing sample was made of PBMCs. The sequence came from a woman under 40 in good health and CMV-seronegative. The V and J genes are TRBV2 and TRBJ1-5; possibly TRBD1 for D (5 bases). CDR3 DNA: TGTGCCTCTTGCAGGGAAAGCAATCAGCCCCAGCATTTT. It translates to CASCRESNQPQHF.